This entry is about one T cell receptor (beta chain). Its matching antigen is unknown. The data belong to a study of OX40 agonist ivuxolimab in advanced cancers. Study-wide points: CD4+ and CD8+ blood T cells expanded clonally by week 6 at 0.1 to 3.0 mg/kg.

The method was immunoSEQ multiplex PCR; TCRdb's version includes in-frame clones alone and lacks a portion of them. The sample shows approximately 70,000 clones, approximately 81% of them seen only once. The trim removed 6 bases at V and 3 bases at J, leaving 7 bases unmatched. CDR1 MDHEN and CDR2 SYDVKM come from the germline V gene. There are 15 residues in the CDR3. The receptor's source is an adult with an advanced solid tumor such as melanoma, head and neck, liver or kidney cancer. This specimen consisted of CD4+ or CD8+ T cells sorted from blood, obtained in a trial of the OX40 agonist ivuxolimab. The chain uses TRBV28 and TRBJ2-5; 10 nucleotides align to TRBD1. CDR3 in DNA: TGTGCCAGCAGCTTTATAGGGACAGGGGAAGAGACCCAGTACTTC. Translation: CASSFIGTGEETQYF.